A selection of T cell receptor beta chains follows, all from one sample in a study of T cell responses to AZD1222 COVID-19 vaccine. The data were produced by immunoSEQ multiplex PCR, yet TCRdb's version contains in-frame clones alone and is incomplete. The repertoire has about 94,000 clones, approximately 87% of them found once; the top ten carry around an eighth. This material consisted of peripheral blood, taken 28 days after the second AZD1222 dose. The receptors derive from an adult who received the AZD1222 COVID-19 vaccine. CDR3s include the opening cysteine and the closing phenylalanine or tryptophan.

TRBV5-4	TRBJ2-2	CASSLPRGRVDTGELFF
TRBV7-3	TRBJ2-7	CASSLTGTGGIYEQYF
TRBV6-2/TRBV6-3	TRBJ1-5	CASSYRAGQPQHF
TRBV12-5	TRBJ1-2	CASGFWRAGYGYTF
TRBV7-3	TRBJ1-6	CASSLNPSYNSPLHF
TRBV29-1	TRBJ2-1	CSVGRGTYNEQFF
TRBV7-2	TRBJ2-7	CASSLVDRGGKQYF
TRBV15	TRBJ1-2	CATSRVGYGYTF
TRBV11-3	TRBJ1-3	CASSLDHAGRNTIYF
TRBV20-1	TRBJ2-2	CSASGARNPGELFF
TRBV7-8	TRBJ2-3	CASSWGMGQLTDTQYF
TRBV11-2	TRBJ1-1	CASSLAQTPEAFF
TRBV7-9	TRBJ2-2	CASIPGRLNTGELFF
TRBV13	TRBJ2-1	CASSPGQYNEQFF
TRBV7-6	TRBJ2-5	CASSLDALLIGQETQYF
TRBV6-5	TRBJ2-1	CASSPGTYTYNEQFF
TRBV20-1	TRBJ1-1	CSASSGNTEAFF
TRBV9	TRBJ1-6	CASSVAPLGTANSPLHF
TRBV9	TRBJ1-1	CASSPQGNTEAFF
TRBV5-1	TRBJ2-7	CASSFGTPPYEQYF
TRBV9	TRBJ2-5	CASSWSPSGSRETQYF
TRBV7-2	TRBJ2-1	CASSSPSGTGFYNEQFF
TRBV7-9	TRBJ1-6	CASSSTGQVDSPLHF
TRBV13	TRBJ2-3	CASSLGRNTDTQYF
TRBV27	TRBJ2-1	CASRDLSSYNEQFF
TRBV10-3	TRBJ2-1	CAISWTSGGSSYNEQFF
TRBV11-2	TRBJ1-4	CASSLGGGTANEKLFF
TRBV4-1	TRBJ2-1	CASSQARGTSSYNEQFF
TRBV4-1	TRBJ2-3	CASTSQDLIAWGDTQYF
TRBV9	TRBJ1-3	CASSGAASGNTIYF
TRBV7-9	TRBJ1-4	CASSLGRQDLGTNEKLFF
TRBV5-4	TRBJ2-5	CASSSRGDYQETQYF
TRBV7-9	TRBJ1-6	CASSLGGLNSPLHF
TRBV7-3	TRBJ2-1	CASSLEGTSVFSEQFF
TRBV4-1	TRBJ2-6	CASSQDGPGYSGANVLTF
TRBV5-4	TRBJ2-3	CASSPGRGRTDTQYF
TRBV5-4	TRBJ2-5	CASSFGGAGGRGETQYF
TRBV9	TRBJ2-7	CASSVARDTRNYEQYF
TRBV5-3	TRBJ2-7	CARSPRTSSYEQYF
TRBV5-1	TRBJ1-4	CASRDDRGGEKLFF
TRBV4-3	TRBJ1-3	CASSQGVSGDYRNTIYF
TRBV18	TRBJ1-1	CASSPAGDGETEAFF
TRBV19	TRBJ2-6	CASSINRGRGANVLTF
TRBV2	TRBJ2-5	CASRAGGPVWETQYF
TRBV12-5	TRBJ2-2	CASGLVMETLNTGELFF
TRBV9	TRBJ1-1	CASSVTGQNTEAFF
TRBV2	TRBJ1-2	CASSELTVEGYTF
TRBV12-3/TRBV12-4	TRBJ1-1	CASTVYQNTEAFF
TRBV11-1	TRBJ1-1	CASSLYGEAFF
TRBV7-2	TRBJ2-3	CASSLGGETTDTQYF
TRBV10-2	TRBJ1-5	CASSQDRNQPQHF
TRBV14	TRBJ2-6	CASSQGVRDLNVLTF
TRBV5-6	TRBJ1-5	CASSLQGNNQPQHF